This is a list of T cell receptor beta chains from one sample in a study of T cells in Graves' hyperthyroidism and ophthalmopathy. Using its own MiXCR run on the multiplex PCR reads, TCRdb lists one record per CDR3 protein. The sample shows about 520,000 distinct CDR3 sequences, about 24% of them seen only once. Sequencing input: blood. These receptors all stem from a woman younger than 45 with Graves' ophthalmopathy. Each CDR3 is given with its conserved first and last residue. The D gene is left open where the match is weak. Not all rows give a size; the values are once, few, many and, for expanded clones, a class.

D,size,J,V,DNA,CDR3
NA,few,TRBJ1-6,TRBV18,TGTGCCAGCTCCCCTCTCCCAGGTTCCTTGCATTCACCCCTCCACTTT,CASSPLPGSLHSPLHF
TRBD1,many,TRBJ1-2,TRBV30,TGTGCCTGGAGTCCGGACAGGAACTATGGCTACACCTTC,CAWSPDRNYGYTF
NA,many,TRBJ2-7,TRBV6-1,TGTGCCAGCAGTGACTTCCGGGTCGTCTACGAGCAGTACTTC,CASSDFRVVYEQYF
TRBD1,many,TRBJ2-2,TRBV29-1,TGCAGCGTTGAAACAGGGGTTTTCACCGGGGAGCTGTTTTTT,CSVETGVFTGELFF
TRBD2,NA,TRBJ2-7,TRBV12-3/TRBV12-4,TGTGCCAGCAGCCTGACTAGCGGGAGGGCCTACGAGCAGTACTTC,CASSLTSGRAYEQYF
TRBD1,NA,TRBJ2-7,TRBV11-2,TGTGCCAGCAGGCCCAGGGACAGGGGGCGGGAGCAGTACTTC,CASRPRDRGREQYF
NA,few,TRBJ1-2,TRBV6-1,TGTGCCAGCAGGTTCTTTGGGACCAACTATGGCTACACCTTC,CASRFFGTNYGYTF
NA,many,TRBJ2-7,TRBV5-5,TGTGCCAGCAGCTTGAGCGCTACGAATATCTACGAGCAGTACTTC,CASSLSATNIYEQYF
TRBD2,NA,TRBJ2-3,TRBV6-2/TRBV6-3,TGTGCCAGCAGTTACGGTATTGGGACTACTCTCCGGGATACGCAGTATTTT,CASSYGIGTTLRDTQYF
NA,NA,TRBJ1-1,TRBV10-2,TGCGCCAGCAGTGAGTCTGAGGGGGTTAGGAACACTGAAGCTTTCTTT,CASSESEGVRNTEAFF
NA,NA,TRBJ1-3,TRBV12-3/TRBV12-4,TGTGCCAGCAGTTTGTCCAGCAGCTCTGGAAACACCATATATTTT,CASSLSSSSGNTIYF
NA,many,TRBJ2-5,TRBV6-1,TGTGCCAGCAGTGAAGACTGGATCCTCCAAGAGACCCAGTACTTC,CASSEDWILQETQYF
NA,NA,TRBJ1-1,TRBV6-1,TGTGCCAGCAGTCCGCTAATGGTACGGGGGACTGAAGCTTTCTTT,CASSPLMVRGTEAFF
TRBD2,NA,TRBJ2-5,TRBV4-1,TGCGCCAGCAGCCAAGATGGCAGCGGGGAGTTGGAGACCCAGTACTTC,CASSQDGSGELETQYF
NA,NA,TRBJ2-7,TRBV2,TGTGCCAGCATGGAGGTCTCCGAGCAGTACTTC,CASMEVSEQYF
TRBD1,NA,TRBJ1-2,TRBV6-2/TRBV6-3,TGTGCCAGCAGTTACAATCCGGGACAGGGGAACTATGGCTACACCTTC,CASSYNPGQGNYGYTF
NA,many,TRBJ1-2,TRBV6-1,TGTGCCAGCAGCCAACAGGGACTTGGGGGCTACACCTTC,CASSQQGLGGYTF
TRBD1,many,TRBJ2-5,TRBV10-3,TGTGCCATCAGGGACAGGGTGCGGGAGACCCAGTACTTC,CAIRDRVRETQYF